This TCR beta chain was observed in a study of OX40 agonist ivuxolimab in advanced cancers. Study information: The treatment was a fully human IgG2 OX40 agonist, ivuxolimab. Points from the study as a whole: Which antigen the expanded peripheral T cells recognized is unknown. By week 6 at 0.1 to 3.0 mg/kg, blood CD4+ and CD8+ T cells had expanded clonally. More expanded clones were seen, on average, in CD8+ T cells than in CD4+.

This clone has only one observation. Its antigen remains unknown. Germline V lookup: CDR1 MNHEY, CDR2 SVGAGI. The CDR3 extends over 15 amino acids. V lost 0 bases and J 1 base, leaving 9 bases between the germline ends. Generated by immunoSEQ multiplex PCR, the TCRdb table keeps only in-frame clones and is missing some. The sample consists of tens of thousands of clones, roughly 80% of them appearing once. Specimen: CD4+ or CD8+ T cells sorted from blood, collected in a trial of the OX40 agonist ivuxolimab. The receptor was derived from an adult with an advanced solid tumor such as melanoma, head and neck, liver or kidney cancer. The chain has TRBV6-5 and TRBJ1-1, with a tentative D call TRBD1 (5 bases). The CDR3 protein is CASSYSNTGNTEAFF. CDR3 DNA: TGTGCCAGCAGTTACTCTAATACAGGGAACACTGAAGCTTTCTTT.